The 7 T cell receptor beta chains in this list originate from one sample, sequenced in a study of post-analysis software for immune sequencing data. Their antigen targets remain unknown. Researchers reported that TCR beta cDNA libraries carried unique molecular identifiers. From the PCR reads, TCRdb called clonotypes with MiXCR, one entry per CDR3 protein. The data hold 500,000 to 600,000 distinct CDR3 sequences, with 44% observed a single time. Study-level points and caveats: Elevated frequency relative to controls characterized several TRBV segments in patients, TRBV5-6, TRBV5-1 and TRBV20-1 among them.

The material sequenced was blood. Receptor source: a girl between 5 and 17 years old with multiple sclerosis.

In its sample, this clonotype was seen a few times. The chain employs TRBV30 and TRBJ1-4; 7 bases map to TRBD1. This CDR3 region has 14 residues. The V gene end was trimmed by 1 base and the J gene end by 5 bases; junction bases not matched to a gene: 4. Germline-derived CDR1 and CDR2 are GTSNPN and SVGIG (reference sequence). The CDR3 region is CAWSGVGQNEKLFF. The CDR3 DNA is TGTGCCTGGAGTGGTGTGGGACAGAATGAAAAACTGTTTTTT. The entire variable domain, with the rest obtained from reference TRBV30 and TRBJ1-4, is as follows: SQTIHQWPATLVQPVGSPLSLECTVEGTSNPNLYWYRQAAGRGLQLLFYSVGIGQISSEVPQNLSASRPQDRQFILSSKKLLLSDSGFYLCAWSGVGQNEKLFFGSGTQLSVL.

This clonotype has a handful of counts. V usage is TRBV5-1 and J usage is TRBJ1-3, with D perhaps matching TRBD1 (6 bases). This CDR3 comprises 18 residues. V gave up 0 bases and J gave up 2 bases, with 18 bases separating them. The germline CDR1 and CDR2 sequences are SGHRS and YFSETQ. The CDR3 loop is CASSLVGASGTTGNTIYF. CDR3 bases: TGCGCCAGCAGCTTGGTTGGGGCCTCCGGGACAACTGGAAACACCATATATTTT.

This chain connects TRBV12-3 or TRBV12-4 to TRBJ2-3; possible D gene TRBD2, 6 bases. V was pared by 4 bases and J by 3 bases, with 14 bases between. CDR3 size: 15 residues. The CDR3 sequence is CASSYYGRGTDTQYF. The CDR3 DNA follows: TGTGCCAGCAGTTATTACGGGAGAGGAACAGATACGCAGTATTTT.

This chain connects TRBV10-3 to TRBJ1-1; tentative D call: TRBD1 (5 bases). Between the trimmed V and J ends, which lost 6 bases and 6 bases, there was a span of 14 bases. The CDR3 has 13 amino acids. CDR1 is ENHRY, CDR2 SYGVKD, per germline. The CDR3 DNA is TGTGCCATCAGGGGGGAAGGGTCGGCTGAAGCTTTCTTT. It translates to CAIRGEGSAEAFF.

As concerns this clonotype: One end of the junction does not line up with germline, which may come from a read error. The CDR3 reads CASSLVGTEEKRFF. The CDR3 DNA reads as TGTGCCAGCAGCTTAGTCGGGACAGAAGAAAAACGGTTTTTT. The gene calls are TRBV7-6 and TRBJ1-4; TRBD1 matches 7 bases. CDR1 is SGHVS and CDR2 is FNYEAQ in the germline V gene. The CDR3 runs to 14 residues.

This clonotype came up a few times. The CDR3: CASSPAQQETQYF. CDR3 bases: TGTGCCAGCAGCCCCGCACAGCAAGAGACCCAGTACTTC. V and J are TRBV12-3 or TRBV12-4 and TRBJ2-5; D is ambiguous. V shed 6 bases and J shed 2 bases, with 10 bases lying between them. The CDR3 is 13 amino acids.

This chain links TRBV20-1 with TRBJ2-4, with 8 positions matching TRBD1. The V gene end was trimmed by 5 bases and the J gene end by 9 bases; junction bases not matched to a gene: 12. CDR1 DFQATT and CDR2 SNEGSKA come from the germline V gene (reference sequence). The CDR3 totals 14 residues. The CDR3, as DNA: TGCAGTGCTCCTACTCCGGACAGGGTGGGCATTCAGTACTTC. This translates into CSAPTPDRVGIQYF.